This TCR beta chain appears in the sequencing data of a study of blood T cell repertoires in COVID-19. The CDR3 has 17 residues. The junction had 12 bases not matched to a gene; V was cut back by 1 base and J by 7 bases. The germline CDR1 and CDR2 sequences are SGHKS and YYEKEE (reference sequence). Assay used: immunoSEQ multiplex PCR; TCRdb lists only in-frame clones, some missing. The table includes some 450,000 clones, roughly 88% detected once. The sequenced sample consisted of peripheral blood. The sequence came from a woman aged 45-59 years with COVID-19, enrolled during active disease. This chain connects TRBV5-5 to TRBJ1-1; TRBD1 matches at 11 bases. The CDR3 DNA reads TGTGCCAGCAGCTTGTGGACAGGGGGCACCAACCCCTTTGAAGCTTTCTTT. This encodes CASSLWTGGTNPFEAFF.